The rows below give T cell receptor beta chains drawn from one sample of a study of T cells after yellow fever vaccination. TCRdb ran MiXCR on the 5' RACE reads and lists one entry per CDR3 protein. The profile shows 150,000 to 200,000 distinct CDR3 sequences, approximately 9.7% of them singletons. This sample comprised CD8+ T cells sorted from PBMCs, obtained 45 days after the yellow fever booster vaccination. The source of these receptors is a man aged 18 to 30 who received the YFV17D yellow fever vaccine. CDR3s include the opening cysteine and the closing phenylalanine or tryptophan. A D gene is named only where the DNA matches it firmly. Where a row states a size, it is once, few, many or the class of an expanded clone; other rows omit it.

d_call clone_size j_call v_call cdr3_aa cdr3_nt
TRBD1 few TRBJ1-2 TRBV7-9 CASSLWGQVNGYTF TGTGCCAGCAGCTTGTGGGGACAGGTGAACGGCTACACCTTC
NA NA TRBJ1-1 TRBV7-6 CASSLSVRTEAFF TGTGCCAGCAGCTTATCTGTACGGACTGAAGCTTTCTTT
NA NA TRBJ1-6 TRBV5-1 CASSPLAGRRDSPLHF TGCGCCAGCAGCCCCCTGGCTGGCAGGAGGGATTCACCCCTCCACTTT
NA NA TRBJ1-2 TRBV6-2/TRBV6-3 CASSYSRFLEGYTF TGTGCCAGCAGTTACTCGCGATTTCTGGAGGGCTACACCTTC
NA many TRBJ2-2 TRBV29-1 CSVPSRGTGELFF TGCAGCGTTCCTTCCCGGGGTACCGGGGAGCTGTTTTTT
NA NA TRBJ2-3 TRBV7-2 CASSQWTDTQYF TGTGCCAGCAGCCAGTGGACCGATACGCAGTATTTT
TRBD1 NA TRBJ2-3 TRBV6-6 CASSPNSPPGGSTDTQYF TGTGCCAGCAGTCCAAACTCCCCGCCAGGGGGTAGCACAGATACGCAGTATTTT
TRBD2 few TRBJ2-2 TRBV4-3 CASSQDSQRGPTGELFF TGCGCCAGCAGCCAAGATTCCCAGCGGGGGCCGACCGGGGAGCTGTTTTTT
TRBD2 NA TRBJ2-2 TRBV7-6 CASSYGGGMNTGELFF TGTGCCAGCAGCTATGGGGGGGGAATGAACACCGGGGAGCTGTTTTTT
NA NA TRBJ2-1 TRBV29-1 CSVDASYNEQFF TGCAGCGTTGATGCCAGCTACAATGAGCAGTTCTTC
NA NA TRBJ1-6 TRBV4-1 CASSHWRANSPLHF TGCGCCAGCAGCCACTGGAGGGCTAATTCACCCCTCCACTTT
NA few TRBJ1-5 TRBV10-2 CASTSVPNQPQHF TGCGCCAGCACCTCGGTCCCCAATCAGCCCCAGCATTTT
NA NA TRBJ2-7 TRBV6-6 CASSYGQGMYERYF TGTGCCAGCAGTTACGGGCAGGGGATGTACGAGCGGTACTTC
TRBD1 few TRBJ1-5 TRBV12-3/TRBV12-4 CASSAGQGPQPQHF TGTGCCAGCAGTGCCGGACAGGGACCTCAGCCCCAGCATTTT
NA NA TRBJ2-3 TRBV4-3 CASSLYRGGADTQYF TGCGCCAGCAGCCTTTACCGTGGGGGTGCAGATACGCAGTATTTT
NA NA TRBJ2-3 TRBV7-6 CASSRRIVQYF TGTGCCAGCAGCCGCCGGATCGTGCAGTATTTT
NA NA TRBJ2-5 TRBV11-2 CASSPRGSGETQYF TGTGCCAGCAGCCCCCGGGGTAGCGGAGAGACCCAGTACTTC
NA few TRBJ2-7 TRBV29-1 CSVEAGVEYEQYF TGCAGCGTTGAAGCAGGGGTTGAGTACGAGCAGTACTTC
NA NA TRBJ2-7 TRBV29-1 CSVVPPDSAIYEQYF TGCAGCGTTGTCCCTCCAGACTCAGCCATTTACGAGCAGTACTTC
TRBD1 NA TRBJ1-3 TRBV27 CASSPGTVSGNTIYF TGTGCCAGCAGTCCGGGGACAGTCTCTGGAAACACCATATATTTT
TRBD1 few TRBJ2-3 TRBV7-2 CASSPPQGLSIYTQYF TGTGCCAGCAGCCCACCACAGGGGCTGTCTATATATACGCAGTATTTT
NA few TRBJ2-3 TRBV27 CASSLGRTDTQYF TGTGCCAGCAGTTTGGGGCGCACAGATACGCAGTATTTT
NA NA TRBJ1-1 TRBV29-1 CSGWGTEAFF TGCAGCGGATGGGGGACTGAAGCTTTCTTT
NA few TRBJ1-1 TRBV4-3 CASSHRELDVTEAFF TGCGCCAGCAGCCATCGGGAGCTCGACGTTACTGAAGCTTTCTTT
TRBD2 few TRBJ2-5 TRBV7-2 CASTTSGGAETQYF TGTGCCAGCACAACTAGCGGGGGGGCAGAGACCCAGTACTTC
NA NA TRBJ1-6 TRBV5-1 CASSLDAPPLHF TGCGCCAGCAGCTTGGACGCTCCACCCCTCCACTTT
NA few TRBJ2-1 TRBV5-1 CASSFLVADNEQFF TGCGCCAGCAGCTTCCTAGTGGCCGACAATGAGCAGTTCTTC
TRBD1 many TRBJ1-3 TRBV7-7 CASSPEAGGVGGNTIYF TGTGCCAGCAGCCCTGAGGCAGGGGGCGTCGGTGGAAACACCATATATTTT
NA NA TRBJ1-5 TRBV4-1 CASSQEPGNSNQPQHF TGCGCCAGCAGCCAAGAACCAGGAAATAGCAATCAGCCCCAGCATTTT
NA NA TRBJ1-3 TRBV4-2 CASSHIDGLLNSGNTIYF TGTGCCAGCAGCCACATCGACGGATTATTAAACTCTGGAAACACCATATATTTT
TRBD2 few TRBJ2-1 TRBV7-9 CASSSLAGGPYNEQFF TGTGCCAGCAGCTCGCTAGCGGGGGGCCCCTACAATGAGCAGTTCTTC
NA NA TRBJ2-3 TRBV7-9 CASSWRQGESTDTQYF TGTGCCAGCAGCTGGAGGCAGGGAGAAAGCACAGATACGCAGTATTTT
TRBD2 few TRBJ2-3 TRBV6-2/TRBV6-3 CASSPPFGGGVDTQYF TGTGCCAGCAGTCCCCCCTTTGGGGGGGGAGTGGATACGCAGTATTTT
TRBD1 NA TRBJ2-2 TRBV24-1 CATSDYRGMNAGELFF TGTGCCACCAGTGACTACAGGGGGATGAACGCCGGGGAGCTGTTTTTT
NA many TRBJ2-2 TRBV12-3/TRBV12-4 CASRLAGGTGELFF TGTGCCAGCAGGCTAGCCGGGGGCACCGGGGAGCTGTTTTTT
NA many TRBJ2-6 TRBV5-1 CASSSGHPGAGANVLTF TGCGCCAGCAGTTCAGGACACCCCGGGGCTGGGGCCAACGTCCTGACTTTC
NA few TRBJ1-5 TRBV2 CASSEVPGARDQPQHF TGTGCCAGCAGTGAAGTCCCGGGGGCACGGGATCAGCCCCAGCATTTT
TRBD1 NA TRBJ2-1 TRBV19 CASSIPTDRGPYNEQFF TGTGCCAGTAGTATACCAACGGACAGGGGCCCCTACAATGAGCAGTTCTTC
NA few TRBJ2-1 TRBV4-1 CASSQDGSAEQFF TGCGCCAGCAGCCAAGATGGGTCGGCTGAGCAGTTCTTC
TRBD1 few TRBJ1-5 TRBV6-5 CASRTGTGYNQPQHF TGTGCCAGCAGAACCGGGACAGGGTACAATCAGCCCCAGCATTTT
TRBD1 NA TRBJ2-7 TRBV9 CASSPQQGVLYEQYF TGTGCCAGCAGCCCACAACAGGGGGTCCTCTACGAGCAGTACTTC
NA few TRBJ1-5 TRBV12-3/TRBV12-4 CASSLATASRPQHF TGTGCCAGCAGTTTAGCGACGGCCAGTAGGCCCCAGCATTTT
NA many TRBJ2-3 TRBV4-1 CASGGYGASDTQYF TGCGCCAGTGGGGGATATGGGGCGTCGGATACGCAGTATTTT
TRBD2 NA TRBJ2-1 TRBV28 CASSLTLAGGYNEQFF TGTGCCAGCAGTTTAACCCTAGCGGGGGGCTACAATGAGCAGTTCTTC
NA NA TRBJ2-5 TRBV5-1 CASSFQWETQYF TGCGCCAGCAGCTTTCAGTGGGAGACCCAGTACTTC
NA few TRBJ1-5 TRBV7-9 CASSPDGDHQPQHF TGTGCCAGCAGCCCCGACGGGGACCATCAGCCCCAGCATTTT
NA NA TRBJ2-1 TRBV3-1 CASSQELVYNEQFF TGTGCCAGCAGCCAAGAGTTAGTGTACAATGAGCAGTTCTTC
NA NA TRBJ1-2 TRBV30 CASETNPNYGYTF TGTGCCTCGGAGACAAATCCCAACTATGGCTACACCTTC
NA NA TRBJ2-1 TRBV5-6 CASSWVYNEQFF TGTGCCAGCAGCTGGGTTTACAATGAGCAGTTCTTC
TRBD1 many TRBJ1-2 TRBV9 CASSVGPGQGSDGYTF TGTGCCAGCAGCGTAGGACCGGGACAGGGATCGGATGGCTACACCTTC
TRBD1 NA TRBJ2-7 TRBV7-2 CASSLEFRGQDSYEQYF TGTGCCAGCAGCTTAGAGTTTAGGGGACAGGACTCCTACGAGCAGTACTTC
TRBD2 many TRBJ2-7 TRBV5-1 CASSTERGDEQYF TGCGCCAGCAGTACCGAGCGGGGAGACGAGCAGTACTTC
NA NA TRBJ2-7 TRBV9 CASSVAGTGSYEQYF TGTGCCAGCAGCGTAGCGGGGACGGGCTCCTACGAGCAGTACTTC
NA few TRBJ2-1 TRBV6-4 CASKVASSYNEQFF TGTGCCAGCAAAGTGGCTAGCTCCTACAATGAGCAGTTCTTC
NA NA TRBJ1-1 TRBV27 CASSPPGGWSTEAFF TGTGCCAGCAGTCCCCCGGGAGGGTGGAGCACTGAAGCTTTCTTT
NA few TRBJ2-7 TRBV4-1 CASSLAVGGVYEQYF TGCGCCAGCAGCCTGGCTGTTGGAGGGGTCTACGAGCAGTACTTC
TRBD1 few TRBJ1-1 TRBV10-2 CASRKDRVNVVTEAFF TGCGCCAGCAGGAAGGACAGGGTCAACGTCGTCACTGAAGCTTTCTTT
NA NA TRBJ2-1 TRBV27 CASSLQSYNEQFF TGTGCCAGCAGTTTACAAAGCTACAATGAGCAGTTCTTC
NA NA TRBJ1-2 TRBV5-6 CASSFQGHGYTF TGTGCCAGCAGCTTTCAGGGTCATGGCTACACCTTC